The 8 T cell receptor beta chains listed next were all sequenced from one sample in a study. TCRdb re-called the 5' RACE reads through MiXCR, storing one row per CDR3 protein. Found here are tens of thousands of distinct CDR3 sequences, about 28% of them singletons; the top ten hold 3.2%. Sequencing used tumor-infiltrating memory CD4+ T cells sorted from the breast tumor. As for subset: memory CD4+ T cells, CD4+CD45RO+CD25-. Source of these receptors: a female donor with breast cancer.

This chain joins TRBV6-2 or TRBV6-3 and TRBJ2-5; 7 nucleotides line up with TRBD1. V was clipped by 5 bases and J by 5 bases; unmatched bases: 8. Germline V gives CDR1 MNHEY, CDR2 SVGEGT. The length of the CDR3 is 14 residues. This CDR3 is CASSAPYRGETQYF. CDR3 DNA sequence: TGTGCCAGCAGTGCACCCTACAGGGGTGAGACCCAGTACTTC.

Points on this clonotype: One end of the junction does not line up with germline, which may come from a read error. The CDR3 loop is CATSDPTGSSGNTIYF. CDR3 nucleotide sequence: TGTGCCACCAGTGACCCTACAGGGAGCAGTGGAAACACCATATATTTT. The chain has TRBV12-3 or TRBV12-4 and TRBJ1-3; TRBD1 might be the D (6 bases). The CDR3 has 16 amino acids.

As concerns this clonotype: This may come from a read error, since a much larger clone is one base off. V is TRBV29-1 and J is TRBJ1-4; D may be TRBD1 (5 bases). The germline V gene encodes CDR1 SQVTM and CDR2 ANQGSEA. This CDR3 comprises 16 residues. The CDR3 sequence is CSVDSERGGAGEILFF. Here the CDR3 DNA reads TGCAGCGTTGATTCCGAGAGGGGAGGGGCTGGTGAAATACTGTTTTTT.

Worth noting for this clonotype: The CDR3 carries no conserved terminal phenylalanine or tryptophan, so it likely arises from a read error. This chain uses TRBV5-6 with TRBJ1-2; TRBD1 matches at 8 bases. This CDR3 is built from 14 residues. V gave up 6 bases and J gave up 2 bases; unmatched junction bases: 6. Germline-derived CDR1 and CDR2 are SGHDT and YYEEEE. CDR3 region: CASNWRTGNYGYTL. The DNA for the CDR3 is TGTGCCAGCAATTGGAGGACAGGGAACTATGGCTACACCCTC.

This clonotype was observed a few times. The V gene is TRBV7-2, the J gene TRBJ2-2; 7 nucleotides match TRBD2. Trimming cost V 4 bases and J 5 bases; bases outside gene matches: 1. CDR1 SGHTA and CDR2 FQGNSA come from the germline V gene. CDR3 length: 13 residues. Here the CDR3 reads CASSSGLTGELFF. In nucleotides, the CDR3 is TGTGCCAGCAGCTCGGGACTAACCGGGGAGCTGTTTTTT. Full variable domain (remainder filled in from reference TRBV7-2 and TRBJ2-2): GAGVSQSPSNKVTEKGKDVELRCDPISGHTALYWYRQSLGQGLEFLIYFQGNSAPDKSGLPSDRFSAERTGGSVSTLTIQRTQQEDSAVYLCASSSGLTGELFFGEGSRLTVL.

The V and J genes are TRBV5-1 and TRBJ1-5; 9 positions agree with TRBD1. This CDR3 comprises 14 residues. V lost 4 bases to trimming and J lost 2 bases; unmatched junction nucleotides: 1. Per germline, CDR1 SGHRS and CDR2 YFSETQ. The CDR3 bases are TGCGCCAGCAGCCGGACAGGGGGCAATCAGCCCCAGCATTTT. Protein: CASSRTGGNQPQHF. Looking up the rest from reference TRBV5-1 and TRBJ1-5 gives the full variable domain: KAGVTQTPRYLIKTRGQQVTLSCSPISGHRSVSWYQQTPGQGLQFLFEYFSETQRNKGNFPGRFSGRQFSNSRSEMNVSTLELGDSALYLCASSRTGGNQPQHFGDGTRLSIL.

This clonotype was found a few times. At one end the junction does not follow the germline gene, possibly because of a read error. This chain joins TRBV7-7 and TRBJ2-2; D tentatively reads TRBD1 or TRBD2 (5 bases each). The CDR3 covers 14 residues. Germline CDR1 is SSHAT and CDR2 is FNYEAQ (reference sequence). DNA for the CDR3: TGTGCTAGCAGCTTAGACGGGGCCACCGGGGAGCTGTTTTTT. It specifies CASSLDGATGELFF.

This clonotype has a handful of counts. The CDR3 coding sequence is TGTGCCAGCAGCTTGGGACTAGCGGGAGTTCAGCTGTCCGGGGAGCTGTTTTTT. It translates to CASSLGLAGVQLSGELFF. The chain recombines TRBV7-8 with TRBJ2-2, with TRBD2 identical over 14 bases. This CDR3 contains 18 residues. Germline trimming cut 3 bases from V and 6 bases from J; bases unmatched to any gene: 9. Germline V CDR1 and CDR2: SGHVS, FQNEAQ.